This TCR beta chain appears in the sequencing data of a study of shared clonotypes between healthy human individuals. Whole-study context: Participating donors consisted of a couple of women and a few men aged 18 to 49.

Profiling relied on immunoSEQ multiplex PCR, and the TCRdb table lists in-frame clones only, not all of them. The table has some 2.3 million clones, more than 80% seen once. With regard to this clone: Antigen: not known.

Study-wide points: Some clonotypes were shared by all four sorted-subset donors, while others were not shared. The non-shared ones had lower generation probabilities than the shared ones. It was only blood that was sampled, and tissue repertoires likely differ.

This CDR3 comprises 15 residues. With V trimmed by 4 bases and J by 7 bases, 7 bases remained unmatched. The germline gives CDR1 SGHNT, CDR2 YYREEE (reference sequence). The chain recombines TRBV5-4 with TRBJ2-7, with TRBD2 matching over 14 bases. This clonotype was sampled from a man younger than 35 in good health. Some clones in this sample may be carry-over from other donors' samples. Sequenced sample: naive CD4+ T cells from PBMCs. Subset specified: CD45RA+ positively selected. CDR3 amino acids: CASSGGTSGSEEQYF. The CDR3, as DNA: TGTGCCAGCAGCGGGGGGACTAGCGGGAGTGAGGAGCAGTACTTC.